One and the same sample provided the 28 T cell receptor beta chains below, sequenced in a study of blood T cells in healthy people across ages. With a J-beta primer mix and a sample-barcoded 5' primer, a second PCR ran roughly 6 to 12 cycles. In TCRdb, the 5' RACE reads were re-called with MiXCR into one record per CDR3 protein. The sample lists about 670,000 distinct CDR3 sequences, over 40% seen once, with approximately 29% in the top ten. Input material: blood. These receptors all stem from a man older than 75 in good health.

This chain uses TRBV5-5 with TRBJ1-1, with D possibly being TRBD1 (5 bases). This CDR3 comprises 15 residues. Trimming shortened V by 4 bases and J by 1 base, and 14 bases separated the two germline ends. The germline V gene has CDR1 SGHKS and CDR2 YYEKEE (reference sequence). This chain's CDR3 is CASSPWGGTNTEAFF. CDR3 sequence (DNA): TGTGCCAGCAGCCCTTGGGGGGGTACGAACACTGAAGCTTTCTTT.

This chain joins TRBV15 and TRBJ2-7, with a possible D match to TRBD2 (7 bases). There are 16 residues in the CDR3. Germline V lookup: CDR1 LNHNV, CDR2 YYDKDF (reference sequence). V lost 0 bases to trimming and J lost 7 bases, with 19 bases between them. The CDR3 spells CATSRDTLLGGREQYF. The CDR3 DNA sequence: TGTGCCACCAGCAGAGACACCCTTCTCGGGGGGCGTGAGCAGTACTTC.

V gene TRBV27 combines with J gene TRBJ2-7; 10 nucleotides line up with TRBD1. There are 14 residues in the CDR3. Germline CDR1 reads MNHEY; CDR2 reads SMNVEV (reference sequence). After removal of 8 bases from V and 3 bases from J, the junction contained 7 bases not matched to a gene. The CDR3 nucleotides are TGTGCCAGCTGGGGACAGGGGTACAGCTACGAGCAGTACTTC. This encodes CASWGQGYSYEQYF.

This clonotype is a singleton in its sample. This chain joins TRBV6-2 or TRBV6-3 and TRBJ1-5; tentative D call: TRBD1 (5 bases). The CDR3 is 12 residues long. The ends were cut back, 7 bases at V and 7 bases at J, with 11 bases in the middle. Germline CDR1 MNHEY, CDR2 SVGEGT. As DNA, the CDR3 is TGTGCCAGCAAGCTACAGGTGCAGCCCCAGCATTTT. Its translation is CASKLQVQPQHF.

Regarding this clonotype: At one end, the junction sequence differs from germline, possibly due to a read error. The chain couples TRBV4-1 to TRBJ2-5; D possibly corresponds to TRBD2 (5 bases). The CDR3 is 14 amino acids. Germline V CDR1 and CDR2: MGHRA, YSYEKL. The CDR3 DNA reads as TGCGCCACCGTACTAGACCTTCGGCAAGAGACCGAGTACTTC. This sequence encodes CATVLDLRQETEYF.

This clonotype was recorded a few times. The chain carries TRBV2 and TRBJ1-2, with D maybe TRBD1 (5 bases). This CDR3 has 16 amino acids. Trimming left V 5 bases short and J 0 bases short, with 16 bases between. Looked up from germline, CDR1 is SNHLY and CDR2 is FYNNEI. The CDR3 coding sequence is TGTGCCAGCAGTCGCGGCGGGGCAACTGCTAACTATGGCTACACCTTC. Amino acids: CASSRGGATANYGYTF. The complete variable domain, with remaining parts taken from reference TRBV2 and TRBJ1-2, reads EPEVTQTPSHQVTQMGQEVILRCVPISNHLYFYWYRQILGQKVEFLVSFYNNEISEKSEIFDDQFSVERPDGSNFTLKIRSTKLEDSAMYFCASSRGGATANYGYTFGSGTRLTVV.

A single count supports this clonotype. Since no conserved phenylalanine or tryptophan closes the CDR3, a read error is the likely cause. The genes are TRBV20-1 and TRBJ2-7; 11 bases fit TRBD1. Germline-derived CDR1 and CDR2 are DFQATT and SNEGSKA (reference sequence). V lost 3 bases to trimming and J lost 3 bases; unmatched junction nucleotides: 10. There are 16 residues in the CDR3. The DNA of the CDR3 is TGCAGTGCTAGTGGCCGGGACAGGGGGTTAGACTACGAGCAGTACATC. Translated, it gives CSASGRDRGLDYEQYI.

The chain uses TRBV6-2 or TRBV6-3 and TRBJ2-2; D remains unclear. Looked up from germline, CDR1 is MNHEY and CDR2 is SVGEGT. Trimming removed 10 bases at V and 0 bases at J, with 12 bases between. The CDR3 runs to 14 residues. This CDR3 is CAISPQSNTGELFF. CDR3 DNA sequence: TGTGCCATCTCCCCCCAGTCGAACACCGGGGAGCTGTTTTTT.

This chain uses TRBV12-3 or TRBV12-4 with TRBJ2-1, with D perhaps matching TRBD2 (5 bases). V lost 2 bases to trimming and J lost 2 bases, with 13 bases between them. This CDR3 is built from 16 residues. The CDR3 reads CASSLNQRVAYNEQFF. The DNA of the CDR3 is TGTGCCAGCAGTTTAAATCAGAGGGTCGCCTACAATGAGCAGTTCTTC.

In this sample, this clonotype turned up a few times. The rearrangement joins TRBV9 to TRBJ2-7; weak D call: TRBD1 (5 bases). Per the germline V gene, CDR1 is SGDLS and CDR2 is YYNGEE. The CDR3 is made up of 15 amino acids. Trimming removed 0 bases from V and 3 bases from J, with 13 bases in between. The chain's CDR3 is CASSVATGPLYEQYF. CDR3 nucleotide sequence: TGTGCCAGCAGCGTAGCAACAGGCCCCCTCTACGAGCAGTACTTC.

The chain couples TRBV18 to TRBJ2-1; 10 nucleotides align to TRBD1. The CDR3 totals 14 residues. Germline V gene sequence: CDR1 KGHSH, CDR2 LQKENI. V was pared by 3 bases and J by 13 bases, with 9 bases of the junction left unmatched. The CDR3 coding sequence is TGTGCCAGCTCACCGCGGACAGGGGGAGAGACCCAGTTCTTC. Protein sequence: CASSPRTGGETQFF.

This clonotype occurred once. The chain uses TRBV6-6 and TRBJ1-5; weak D call: TRBD1 (6 bases). Germline-derived CDR1 and CDR2 are MNHNY and SVGAGI (reference sequence). Trimming took off 4 bases at V and 3 bases at J, with 10 bases between the two ends. This CDR3 comprises 14 residues. CDR3 amino acids: CASSFDRINQPQHF. CDR3 coding DNA: TGTGCCAGCAGTTTCGACAGGATCAATCAGCCCCAGCATTTT.

The chain is built from TRBV5-6 and TRBJ2-3, with D perhaps TRBD1 (5 bases). Between the trimmed V and J ends, which lost 3 bases and 1 base, there was a span of 18 bases. The CDR3 totals 17 residues. Looked up from germline, CDR1 is SGHDT and CDR2 is YYEEEE. CDR3 residues: CASSSTPGITGTDTQYF. DNA of the CDR3: TGTGCCAGCAGCTCAACCCCAGGGATAACGGGCACAGATACGCAGTATTTT.

This clonotype has a single count. CDR3 protein: CASSSTSGLSSYNEQFF. The CDR3 bases are TGTGCCAGCAGCTCGACTAGCGGGCTGAGCTCCTACAATGAGCAGTTCTTC. This chain links TRBV9 with TRBJ2-1, with 10 bases identical to TRBD2. This CDR3 contains 17 residues. V gave up 4 bases and J gave up 0 bases; unmatched junction bases: 7. Germline CDR1 and CDR2: SGDLS and YYNGEE.

This clonotype was counted once. The chain recombines TRBV20-1 with TRBJ2-4; TRBD2 aligns across 8 bases. Matching the DNA end better, TRBJ2-7 makes the J call doubtful. CDR1 is DFQATT and CDR2 is SNEGSKA in the germline V gene (reference sequence). The CDR3 length is 14 residues. The CDR3 spells CSAREAGRVHEQYF. The CDR3 DNA sequence: TGCAGTGCTAGAGAAGCCGGGAGGGTCCACGAGCAGTACTTC.

J is TRBJ2-1 and V is TRBV7-2; 7 nucleotides agree with TRBD2. J was trimmed by 3 bases and V by 5 bases; bases with no gene match: 10. The germline V gene encodes CDR1 SGHTA and CDR2 FQGNSA. The CDR3 covers 16 residues. The CDR3 bases are TGTGCCAGCAGCCCACGCCGGGCTAGCGGCTACAATGAGCAGTTCTTC. Its translation: CASSPRRASGYNEQFF.

The chain has TRBV11-3 and TRBJ1-2; perhaps TRBD1 as D (5 bases). The length of the CDR3 is 15 residues. Germline CDR1 SGHNT, CDR2 YENEEA. V dropped 5 bases and J dropped 5 bases, with 18 bases sitting between them. The CDR3 sequence is CASSQSKTATYGYTF. The CDR3 DNA is TGTGCCAGCAGCCAAAGTAAGACAGCTACTTATGGCTACACCTTC.

The chain joins TRBV6-2 or TRBV6-3 to TRBJ1-1; D might be TRBD1 (6 bases). CDR1 is MNHEY and CDR2 is SVGEGT in the germline V gene. This CDR3 spans 17 amino acids. V was clipped by 2 bases and J by 0 bases, with 16 bases between them. The CDR3, as DNA: TGTGCCAGCAGTTACCGACCGGACAGAGCATTGAACACTGAAGCTTTCTTT. Protein: CASSYRPDRALNTEAFF.

The chain is built from TRBV7-8 and TRBJ2-3, with 9 bases fitting TRBD2. V lost 1 base and J lost 5; bases outside the gene matches: 10. CDR3 length: 17 amino acids. CDR1 and CDR2 from the germline V gene are SGHVS and FQNEAQ. Here the CDR3 reads CASSLGQTSGIIDTQYF. The CDR3 DNA sequence: TGTGCCAGCAGCTTAGGTCAGACTAGCGGTATCATAGATACGCAGTATTTT.

V usage is TRBV20-1 and J usage is TRBJ2-3; 10 nucleotides match TRBD2. CDR3 size: 15 residues. J was trimmed by 3 bases and V by 6 bases; bases with no gene match: 9. Germline V gene sequence: CDR1 DFQATT, CDR2 SNEGSKA (reference sequence). DNA for the CDR3: TGCAGTGCCCACGGGACTAGCGTATTGACAGATACGCAGTATTTT. This sequence encodes CSAHGTSVLTDTQYF.

This clonotype was seen a handful of times. The CDR3 coding sequence is TGTGCCAGCAGCCAAACGTCGGTGCTGGAAGGCTATGGCTACACCTTC. Amino acids: CASSQTSVLEGYGYTF. V gene TRBV4-2 combines with J gene TRBJ1-2; D is unclear. Germline loops: CDR1 LGHNA, CDR2 YNFKEQ. V was cut by 2 bases and J by 4 bases, with 17 bases left in between. This CDR3 is built from 16 residues.

This clonotype was recorded a few times. The chain uses TRBV7-6 and TRBJ2-7; 7 bases align to TRBD2. Per the germline V gene, CDR1 is SGHVS and CDR2 is FNYEAQ. The CDR3 consists of 15 residues. With 2 bases clipped from V and 7 bases from J, the junction kept 11 bases outside the gene matches. CDR3 bases: TGTGCCAGCAGCTTAACCGCTCGGCGGGAGAATGAGCAGTACTTC. It translates to CASSLTARRENEQYF.

The rearrangement links TRBV28 to TRBJ2-1; TRBD1 might be the D (6 bases). V lost 2 bases to trimming and J lost 2 bases, with 22 bases between them. The CDR3 runs to 19 residues. CDR1 and CDR2 (germline): MDHEN, SYDVKM. CDR3 in amino acids: CASSLSRGTGRGTYNEQFF. The CDR3 DNA sequence: TGTGCCAGCAGTTTAAGCAGGGGAACCGGCAGGGGAACCTACAATGAGCAGTTCTTC.

The V and J genes are TRBV3-1 and TRBJ2-1, with D tentatively TRBD2 (5 bases). CDR3 size: 15 residues. Trimming removed 1 base from V and 4 bases from J, with 11 bases in between. CDR1 LGHDT and CDR2 YNNKEL come from the germline V gene (reference sequence). The CDR3 region is CASSQVEPGYNEQFF. In DNA, the CDR3 is TGTGCCAGCAGCCAAGTAGAGCCGGGATACAATGAGCAGTTCTTC.

The chain couples TRBV7-9 to TRBJ1-1; D possibly corresponds to TRBD1 (6 bases). V shed 4 bases and J shed 1 base, with 13 bases lying between them. Germline V CDR1 and CDR2: SEHNR, FQNEAQ (reference sequence). The CDR3 sequence is 15 residues long. CDR3 sequence reads: CASSSNLDRNTEAFF. The CDR3 DNA sequence: TGTGCCAGCAGCTCAAATCTGGACAGGAACACTGAAGCTTTCTTT. Variable domain in full (rest from reference TRBV7-9 and TRBJ1-1): DTGVSQNPRHKITKRGQNVTFRCDPISEHNRLYWYRQTLGQGPEFLTYFQNEAQLEKSRLLSDRFSAERPKGSFSTLEIQRTEQGDSAMYLCASSSNLDRNTEAFFGQGTRLTVV.

This clonotype came up a few times. This chain connects TRBV29-1 to TRBJ2-3; 11 bases agree with TRBD2. The CDR3 sequence is 18 residues long. The germline V gene has CDR1 SQVTM and CDR2 ANQGSEA. The ends lost 8 bases at V and 4 bases at J; junction bases unmatched: 20. This CDR3 reads CSSTTGVAGGAVADTQYF. In nucleotides, the CDR3 is TGCAGCTCTACCACCGGGGTAGCGGGGGGGGCAGTCGCAGATACGCAGTATTTT.

This clonotype was seen only a few times. The chain is built from TRBV10-1 and TRBJ2-3; 10 nucleotides line up with TRBD1. The CDR3 covers 15 residues. V lost 4 bases and J lost 4; bases outside the gene matches: 5. The V gene's germline CDR1 is WNHNN and CDR2 SYGVQD (reference sequence). Written as DNA, the CDR3 is TGCGCCAGCAGTGGAAGGGACAGGGGCTCAGATACGCAGTATTTT. As protein: CASSGRDRGSDTQYF.

The CDR3 sequence is CASSFGGVQPQHF. Written as DNA, the CDR3 is TGTGCCAGCAGCTTTGGGGGAGTTCAGCCCCAGCATTTT. V and J are TRBV7-2 and TRBJ1-5, with D possibly being TRBD1 (5 bases). The CDR3 has 13 residues. Germline V gives CDR1 SGHTA, CDR2 FQGNSA. The germline V and J ends were trimmed by 3 bases and 6 bases, with 9 bases remaining between them.